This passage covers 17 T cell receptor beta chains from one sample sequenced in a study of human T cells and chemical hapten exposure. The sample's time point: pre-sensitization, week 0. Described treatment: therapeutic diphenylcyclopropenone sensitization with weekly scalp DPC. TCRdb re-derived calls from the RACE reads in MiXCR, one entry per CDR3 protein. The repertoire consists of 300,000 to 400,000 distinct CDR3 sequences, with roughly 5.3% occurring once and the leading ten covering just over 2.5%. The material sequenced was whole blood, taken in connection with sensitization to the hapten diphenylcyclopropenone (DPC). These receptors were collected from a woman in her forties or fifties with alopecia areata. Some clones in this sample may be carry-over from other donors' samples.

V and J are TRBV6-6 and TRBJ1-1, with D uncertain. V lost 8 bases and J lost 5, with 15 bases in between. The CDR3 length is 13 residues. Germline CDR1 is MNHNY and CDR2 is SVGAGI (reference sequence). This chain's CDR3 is CASQSRRETEAFF. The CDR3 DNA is TGTGCCAGCCAGTCAAGGAGAGAGACTGAAGCTTTCTTT.

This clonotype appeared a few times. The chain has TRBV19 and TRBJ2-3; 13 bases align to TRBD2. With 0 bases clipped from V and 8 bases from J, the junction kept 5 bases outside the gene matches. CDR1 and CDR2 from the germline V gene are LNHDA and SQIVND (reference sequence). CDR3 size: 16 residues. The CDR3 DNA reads TGTGCCAGTAGTATAGAAAGGACTAGCGGGAGCGGTACGCAGTATTTT. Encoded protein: CASSIERTSGSGTQYF.

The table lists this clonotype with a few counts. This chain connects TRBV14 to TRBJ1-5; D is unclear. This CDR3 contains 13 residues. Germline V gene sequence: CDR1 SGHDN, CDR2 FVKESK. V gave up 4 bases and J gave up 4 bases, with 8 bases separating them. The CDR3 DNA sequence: TGTGCCAGCAGCCTAAACCCAAATCAGCCCCAGCATTTT. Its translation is CASSLNPNQPQHF.

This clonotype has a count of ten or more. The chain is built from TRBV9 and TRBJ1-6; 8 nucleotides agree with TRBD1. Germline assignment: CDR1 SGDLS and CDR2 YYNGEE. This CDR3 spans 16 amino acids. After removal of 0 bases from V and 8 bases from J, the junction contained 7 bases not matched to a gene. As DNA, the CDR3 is TGTGCCAGCAGCGTAGAACAGGGGGGTTCTTATTCACCCCTCCACTTT. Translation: CASSVEQGGSYSPLHF.

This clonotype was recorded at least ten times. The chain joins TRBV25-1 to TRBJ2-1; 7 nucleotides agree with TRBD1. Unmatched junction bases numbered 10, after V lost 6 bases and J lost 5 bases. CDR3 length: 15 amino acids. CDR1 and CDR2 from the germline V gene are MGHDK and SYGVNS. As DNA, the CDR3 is TGTGCCAGCAGGTCCGGGACAGTGTTCGACAATGAGCAGTTCTTC. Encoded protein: CASRSGTVFDNEQFF.

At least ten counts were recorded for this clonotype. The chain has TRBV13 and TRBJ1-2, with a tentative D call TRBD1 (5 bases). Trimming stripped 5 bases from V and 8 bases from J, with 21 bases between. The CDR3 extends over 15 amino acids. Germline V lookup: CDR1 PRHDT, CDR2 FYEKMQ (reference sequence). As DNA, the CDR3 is TGTGCCAGCAGCCCCGGGACCCAAAATAAGGGCGGCTACACCTTC. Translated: CASSPGTQNKGGYTF.

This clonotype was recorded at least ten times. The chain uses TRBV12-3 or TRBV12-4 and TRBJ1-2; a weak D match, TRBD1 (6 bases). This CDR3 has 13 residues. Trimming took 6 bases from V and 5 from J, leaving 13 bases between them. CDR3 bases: TGTGCCAGCAGCAGCCGGGGGGCTTATGGCTACACCTTC. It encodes CASSSRGAYGYTF.

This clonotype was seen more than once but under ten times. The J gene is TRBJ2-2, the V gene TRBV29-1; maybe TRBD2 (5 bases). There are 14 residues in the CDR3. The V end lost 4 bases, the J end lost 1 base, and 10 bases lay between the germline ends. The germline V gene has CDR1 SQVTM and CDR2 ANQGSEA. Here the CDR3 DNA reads TGCAGCGTTGGCGGGCACGTGAACACCGGGGAGCTGTTTTTT. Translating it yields CSVGGHVNTGELFF.

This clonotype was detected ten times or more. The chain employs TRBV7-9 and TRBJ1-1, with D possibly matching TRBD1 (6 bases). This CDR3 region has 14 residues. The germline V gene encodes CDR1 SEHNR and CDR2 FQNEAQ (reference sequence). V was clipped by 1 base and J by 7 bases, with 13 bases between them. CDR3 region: CASSLGGPEIEAFF. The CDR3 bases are TGTGCCAGCAGCTTAGGGGGGCCCGAGATTGAAGCTTTCTTT.

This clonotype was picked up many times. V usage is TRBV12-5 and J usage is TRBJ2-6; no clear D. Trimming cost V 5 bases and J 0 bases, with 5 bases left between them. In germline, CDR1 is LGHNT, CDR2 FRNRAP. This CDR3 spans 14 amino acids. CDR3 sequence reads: CASGTFSGANVLTF. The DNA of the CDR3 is TGTGCTAGTGGTACCTTCTCTGGGGCCAACGTCCTGACTTTC.

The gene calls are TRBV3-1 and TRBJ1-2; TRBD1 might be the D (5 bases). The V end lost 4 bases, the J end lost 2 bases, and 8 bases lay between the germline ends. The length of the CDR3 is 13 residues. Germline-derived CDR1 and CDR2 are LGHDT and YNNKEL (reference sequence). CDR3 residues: CASSRGGNYGYTF. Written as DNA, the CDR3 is TGTGCCAGCAGCCGGGGGGGGAACTATGGCTACACCTTC.

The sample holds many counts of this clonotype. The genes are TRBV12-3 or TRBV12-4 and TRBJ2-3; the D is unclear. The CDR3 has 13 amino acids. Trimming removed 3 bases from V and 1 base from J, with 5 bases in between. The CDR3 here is CASSFRGTDTQYF. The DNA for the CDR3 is TGTGCCAGCAGTTTCCGGGGCACAGATACGCAGTATTTT.

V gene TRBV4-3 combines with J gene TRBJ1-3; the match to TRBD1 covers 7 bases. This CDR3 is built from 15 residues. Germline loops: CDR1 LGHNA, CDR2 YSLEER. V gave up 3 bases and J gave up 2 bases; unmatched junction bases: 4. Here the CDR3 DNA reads TGCGCCAGCAGCCAGACAACAGGGGCTGGAAACACCATATATTTT. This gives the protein CASSQTTGAGNTIYF.

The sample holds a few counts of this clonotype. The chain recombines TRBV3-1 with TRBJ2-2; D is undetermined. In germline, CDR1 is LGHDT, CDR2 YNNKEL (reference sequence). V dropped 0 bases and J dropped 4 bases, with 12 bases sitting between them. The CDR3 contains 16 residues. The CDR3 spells CASSQEFPVGTGELFF. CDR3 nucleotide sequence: TGTGCCAGCAGCCAAGAATTCCCCGTCGGCACCGGGGAGCTGTTTTTT.

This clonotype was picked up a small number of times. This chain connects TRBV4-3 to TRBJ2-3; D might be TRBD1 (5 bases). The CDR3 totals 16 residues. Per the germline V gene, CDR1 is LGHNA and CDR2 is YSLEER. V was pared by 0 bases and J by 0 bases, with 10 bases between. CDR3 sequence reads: CASSQDGALSTDTQYF. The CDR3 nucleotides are TGCGCCAGCAGCCAAGATGGGGCGTTGAGCACAGATACGCAGTATTTT.

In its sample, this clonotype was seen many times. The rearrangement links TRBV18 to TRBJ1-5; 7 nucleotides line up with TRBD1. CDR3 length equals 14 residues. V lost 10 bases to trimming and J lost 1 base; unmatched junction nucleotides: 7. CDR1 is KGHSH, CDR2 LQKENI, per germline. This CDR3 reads CATRQGTSNQPQHF. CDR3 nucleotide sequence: TGTGCCACCCGACAGGGAACGAGCAATCAGCCCCAGCATTTT.

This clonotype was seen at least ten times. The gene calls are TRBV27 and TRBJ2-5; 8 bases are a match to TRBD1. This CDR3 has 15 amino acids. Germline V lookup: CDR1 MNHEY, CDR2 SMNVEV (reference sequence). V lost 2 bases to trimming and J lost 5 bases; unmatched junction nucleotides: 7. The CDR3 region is CASSLEAGGEETQYF. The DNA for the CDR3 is TGTGCCAGCAGTTTAGAGGCAGGGGGCGAGGAGACCCAGTACTTC.